This note documents a single TCR beta chain sequence. Its matching antigen is unknown. Treatment given: roughly 19 received Ad26.COV2.S at low or high dose, single or two shots; about five received placebo; per-sample allocation not given. The study sampled participants on day 63 after the first vaccine or placebo injection. Cohort 1b enrolled adults aged 18-55 years in Boston. The CDR3 contains 14 residues. Trimming removed 4 bases from V and 5 bases from J, with 15 bases in between. This sample stems from a study of Ad26.COV2.S vaccination and SARS-CoV-2 variants. The table came from immunoSEQ multiplex PCR; TCRdb's copy has only in-frame clones and leaves some out. Of about 410,000 clones detected, about 92% appear once; the ten largest clones hold more than 1.5%. Study-level findings and limits: Whether participants received vaccine or placebo, their non-spike TCR breadth was similar. Vaccine recipients surpassed placebo recipients in spike-specific TCR breadth.

V usage is TRBV5-3 and J usage is TRBJ2-5; D uncertain. TRBV5-3 is treated as an ORF (open reading frame) with a function not yet certain. The sequence was collected from a person aged 18-65 years who received the Ad26.COV2.S COVID-19 vaccine or a placebo. The source material was peripheral blood, sampled in a trial of Ad26.COV2.S vaccine versus placebo. The CDR3 sequence is CARSAKKGGETQYF. As DNA, the CDR3 is TGTGCCAGAAGCGCCAAGAAGGGTGGGGAGACCCAGTACTTC.